Reported below is one T cell receptor (beta chain). Original processing notes: Nucleated cell counts were estimated from reference gene primer amplification. The repertoire was sequenced with immunoSEQ multiplex PCR; TCRdb's copy has only in-frame clones and lacks some. V and J calls and clone size are as listed in that table; D and trimming were resolved from the DNA. The sample has approximately 530,000 clones; roughly 91% are singletons. The data derive from a study of blood T cell repertoires in COVID-19. On the study more broadly: Acute and convalescent COVID-19 specimens originated in the United States, Italy and Spain. T cells, B-cell-depleted T cells, or PBMCs provided the cDNA or gDNA that served as material.

Trimming cost V 5 bases and J 2 bases, with 10 bases left between them. Germline loops: CDR1 GTSNPN, CDR2 SVGIG (reference sequence). The CDR3 totals 13 residues. The Seattle patients, enrolled during active infection, were followed longitudinally. The sequence derives from a woman in her forties or fifties with COVID-19, enrolled during active disease. Sequencing used peripheral blood. The chain links TRBV30 to TRBJ1-5; D is unresolved. CDR3 DNA: TGTGCCTGGGATGCAGTGGGCAATCAGCCCCAGCATTTT. Residues: CAWDAVGNQPQHF.